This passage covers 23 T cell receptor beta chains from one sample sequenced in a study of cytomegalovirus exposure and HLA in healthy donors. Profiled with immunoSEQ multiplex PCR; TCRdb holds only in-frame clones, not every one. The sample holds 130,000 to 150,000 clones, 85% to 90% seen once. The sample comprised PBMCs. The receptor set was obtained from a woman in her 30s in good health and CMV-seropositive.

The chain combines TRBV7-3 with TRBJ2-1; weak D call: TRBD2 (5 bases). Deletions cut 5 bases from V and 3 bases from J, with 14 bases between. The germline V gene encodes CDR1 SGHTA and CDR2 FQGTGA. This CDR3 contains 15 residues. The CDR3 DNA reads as TGTGCCAGCAGCATGGGAGTTAGAGGCTACAATGAGCAGTTCTTC. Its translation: CASSMGVRGYNEQFF.

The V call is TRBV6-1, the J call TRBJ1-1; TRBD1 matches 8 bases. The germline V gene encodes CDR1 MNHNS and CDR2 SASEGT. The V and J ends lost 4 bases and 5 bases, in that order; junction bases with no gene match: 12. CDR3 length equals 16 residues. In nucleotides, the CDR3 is TGTGCCAGCAGTGCTCAGGGGGCTTGGGGAGGAACTGAAGCTTTCTTT. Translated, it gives CASSAQGAWGGTEAFF.

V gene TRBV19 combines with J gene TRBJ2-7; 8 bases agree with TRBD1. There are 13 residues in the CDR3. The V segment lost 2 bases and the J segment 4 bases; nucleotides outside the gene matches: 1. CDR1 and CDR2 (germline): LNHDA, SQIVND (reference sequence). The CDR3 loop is CASSIQGAYEQYF. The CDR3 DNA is TGTGCCAGTAGTATACAGGGGGCTTACGAGCAGTACTTC.

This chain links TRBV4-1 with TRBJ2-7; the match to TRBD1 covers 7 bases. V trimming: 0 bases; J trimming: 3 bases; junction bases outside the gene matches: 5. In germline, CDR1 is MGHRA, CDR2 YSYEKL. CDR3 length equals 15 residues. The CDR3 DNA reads TGCGCCAGCAGCCAAGATTGGGGACAGAGCTACGAGCAGTACTTC. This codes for CASSQDWGQSYEQYF.

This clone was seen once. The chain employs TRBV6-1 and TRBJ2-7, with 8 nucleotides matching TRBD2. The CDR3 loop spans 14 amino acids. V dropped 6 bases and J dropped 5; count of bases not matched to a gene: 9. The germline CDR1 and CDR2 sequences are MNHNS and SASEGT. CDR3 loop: CASRAAGGGHEQYF. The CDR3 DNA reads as TGTGCCAGCAGAGCGGCGGGAGGTGGTCACGAGCAGTACTTC.

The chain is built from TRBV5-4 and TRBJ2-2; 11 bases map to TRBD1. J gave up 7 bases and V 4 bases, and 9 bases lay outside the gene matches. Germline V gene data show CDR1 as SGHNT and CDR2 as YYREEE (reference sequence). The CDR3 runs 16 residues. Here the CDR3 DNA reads TGTGCCAGCAGCCCCGGACAGGGGGCTAGGAACGGGGAGCTGTTTTTT. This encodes CASSPGQGARNGELFF.

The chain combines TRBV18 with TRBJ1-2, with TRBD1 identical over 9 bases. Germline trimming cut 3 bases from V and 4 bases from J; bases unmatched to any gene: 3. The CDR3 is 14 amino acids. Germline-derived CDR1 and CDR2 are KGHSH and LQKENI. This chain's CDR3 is CASSPGQGIYGYTF. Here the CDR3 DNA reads TGTGCCAGCTCACCTGGACAGGGGATCTATGGCTACACCTTC.

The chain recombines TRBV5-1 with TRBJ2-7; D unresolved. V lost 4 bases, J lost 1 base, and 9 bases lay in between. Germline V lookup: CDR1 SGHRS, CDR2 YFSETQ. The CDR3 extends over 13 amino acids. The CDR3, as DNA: TGCGCCAGCAGCCCTGGCCCATCCTACGAGCAGTACTTC. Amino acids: CASSPGPSYEQYF.

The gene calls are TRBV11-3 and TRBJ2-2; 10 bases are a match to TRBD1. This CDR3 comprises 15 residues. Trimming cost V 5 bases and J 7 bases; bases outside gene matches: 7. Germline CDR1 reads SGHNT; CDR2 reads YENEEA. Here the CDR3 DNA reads TGTGCCAGCAGCCCCGACAGGGGGCAAGGCGGGGAGCTGTTTTTT. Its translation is CASSPDRGQGGELFF.

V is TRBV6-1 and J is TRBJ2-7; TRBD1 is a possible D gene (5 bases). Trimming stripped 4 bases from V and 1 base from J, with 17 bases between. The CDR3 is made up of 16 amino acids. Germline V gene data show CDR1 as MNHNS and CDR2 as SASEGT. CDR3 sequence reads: CASSGTGHSTSYEQYF. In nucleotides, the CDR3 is TGTGCCAGCAGTGGTACCGGACACAGCACTTCCTACGAGCAGTACTTC.

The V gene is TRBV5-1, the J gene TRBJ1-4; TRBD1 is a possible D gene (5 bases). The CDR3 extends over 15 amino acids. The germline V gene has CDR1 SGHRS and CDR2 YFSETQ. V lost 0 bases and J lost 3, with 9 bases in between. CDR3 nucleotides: TGCGCCAGCAGCTTGGTAACAGGAGCTAATGAAAAACTGTTTTTT. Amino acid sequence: CASSLVTGANEKLFF.

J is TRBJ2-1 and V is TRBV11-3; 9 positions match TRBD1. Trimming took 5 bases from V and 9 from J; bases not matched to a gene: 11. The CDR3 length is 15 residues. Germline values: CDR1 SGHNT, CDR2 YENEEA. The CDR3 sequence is CASSATGTGIGEQFF. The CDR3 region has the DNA TGTGCCAGCAGCGCAACCGGGACAGGGATTGGTGAGCAGTTCTTC.

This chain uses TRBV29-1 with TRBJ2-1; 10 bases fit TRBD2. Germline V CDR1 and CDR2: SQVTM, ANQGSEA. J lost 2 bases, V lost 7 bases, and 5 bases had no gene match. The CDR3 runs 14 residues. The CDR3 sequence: CSAGLADTYNEQFF. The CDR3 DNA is TGCAGCGCCGGACTAGCGGATACCTACAATGAGCAGTTCTTC.

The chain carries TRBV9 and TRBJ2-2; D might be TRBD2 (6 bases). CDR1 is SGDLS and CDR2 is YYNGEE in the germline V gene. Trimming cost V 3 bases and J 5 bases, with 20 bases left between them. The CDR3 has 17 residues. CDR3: CASSGNRDSPGTGELFF. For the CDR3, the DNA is TGTGCCAGCAGCGGGAATCGGGACTCCCCGGGGACCGGGGAGCTGTTTTTT.

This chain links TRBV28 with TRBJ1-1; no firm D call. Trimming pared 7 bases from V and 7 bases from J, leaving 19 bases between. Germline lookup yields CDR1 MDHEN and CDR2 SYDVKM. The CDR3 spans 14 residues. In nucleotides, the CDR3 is TGTGCCAGCACCCCTCGGGGAATGGATGATGAAGCTTTCTTT. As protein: CASTPRGMDDEAFF.

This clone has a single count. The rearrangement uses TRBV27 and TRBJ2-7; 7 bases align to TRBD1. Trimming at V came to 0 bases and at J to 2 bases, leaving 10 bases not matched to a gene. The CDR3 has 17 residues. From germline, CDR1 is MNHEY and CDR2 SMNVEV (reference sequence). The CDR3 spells CASSLSFYRDRPYEQYF. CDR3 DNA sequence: TGTGCCAGCAGTTTATCGTTTTATCGGGACAGACCCTACGAGCAGTACTTC.

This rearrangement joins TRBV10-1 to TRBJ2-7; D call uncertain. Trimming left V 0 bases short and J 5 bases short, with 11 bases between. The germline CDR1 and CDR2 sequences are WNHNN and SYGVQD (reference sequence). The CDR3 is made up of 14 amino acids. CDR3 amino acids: CASSESRYGHEQYF. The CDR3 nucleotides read TGCGCCAGCAGTGAGTCGAGGTACGGCCACGAGCAGTACTTC.

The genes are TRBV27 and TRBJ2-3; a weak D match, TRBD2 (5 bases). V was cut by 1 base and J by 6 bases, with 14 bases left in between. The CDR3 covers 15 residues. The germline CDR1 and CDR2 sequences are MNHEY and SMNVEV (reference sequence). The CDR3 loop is CASSLLRAEGDTQYF. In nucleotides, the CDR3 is TGTGCCAGCAGTTTATTGAGGGCCGAAGGGGATACGCAGTATTTT.

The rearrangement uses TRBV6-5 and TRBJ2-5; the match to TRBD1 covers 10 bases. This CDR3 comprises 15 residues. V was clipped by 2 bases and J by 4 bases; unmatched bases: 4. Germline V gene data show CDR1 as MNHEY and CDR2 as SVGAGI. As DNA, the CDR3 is TGTGCCAGCAGTTACCGGGACAGGGGATCAGAGACCCAGTACTTC. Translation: CASSYRDRGSETQYF.

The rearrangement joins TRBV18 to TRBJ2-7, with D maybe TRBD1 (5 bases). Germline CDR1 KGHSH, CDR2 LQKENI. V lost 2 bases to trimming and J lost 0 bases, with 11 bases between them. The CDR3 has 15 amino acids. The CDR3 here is CASSPSQGSSYEQYF. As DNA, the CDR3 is TGTGCCAGCTCACCAAGCCAGGGTAGCTCCTACGAGCAGTACTTC.

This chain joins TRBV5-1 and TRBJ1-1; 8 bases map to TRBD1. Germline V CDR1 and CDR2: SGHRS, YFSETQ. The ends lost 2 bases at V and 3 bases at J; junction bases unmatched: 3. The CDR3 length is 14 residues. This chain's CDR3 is CASSFQGAYTEAFF. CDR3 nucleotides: TGCGCCAGCAGCTTTCAGGGGGCCTACACTGAAGCTTTCTTT.

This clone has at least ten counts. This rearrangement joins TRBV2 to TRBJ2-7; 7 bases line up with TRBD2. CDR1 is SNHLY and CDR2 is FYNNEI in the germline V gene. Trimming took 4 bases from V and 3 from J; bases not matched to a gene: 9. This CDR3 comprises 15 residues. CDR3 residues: CASSVGLGIHYEQYF. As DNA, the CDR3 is TGTGCCAGCAGTGTCGGACTAGGGATTCACTACGAGCAGTACTTC.

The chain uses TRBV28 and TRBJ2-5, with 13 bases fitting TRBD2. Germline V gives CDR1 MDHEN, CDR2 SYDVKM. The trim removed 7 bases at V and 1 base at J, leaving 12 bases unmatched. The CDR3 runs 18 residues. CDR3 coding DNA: TGTGCCAGCACTGTACCTTTTAGGACTAGCGGGAGCCAAGAGACCCAGTACTTC. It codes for CASTVPFRTSGSQETQYF.